This T cell receptor (beta chain) appears in the sequencing data of a study of blood T cell repertoires in COVID-19. Across the whole study: Sites in the United States, Italy and Spain provided acute and convalescent COVID-19 samples. PBMCs, B-cell-depleted T cells, or T cells provided the cDNA or gDNA that made up the material.

The repertoire was sequenced with immunoSEQ multiplex PCR; TCRdb's copy has only in-frame clones and lacks some. The sample carries fewer than 200,000 clones, roughly 85% recorded once. The age range of participants was roughly 18 to 90 years, with residence in around 22 US areas. Cohorts were determined from participant-reported clinical history. This CDR3 is 13 amino acids long. Trimming took 0 bases from V and 7 from J, leaving 7 bases between them. Germline V gene sequence: CDR1 MNHEY, CDR2 SVGAGI. This chain joins TRBV6-5 and TRBJ2-1; D remains unclear. The sequenced sample consisted of PBMCs or T cells enriched from blood (not recorded which). The origin of this receptor is a woman between 45 and 65 years old who had recovered from COVID-19. The CDR3 region is CASSYSLRNEQFF. CDR3 DNA: TGTGCCAGCAGTTACTCGTTGAGGAATGAGCAGTTCTTC.